This T cell receptor beta chain originates from a study of a mutant IDH1 vaccine in newly diagnosed glioma (dated by TCRdb to 2020 to 2022). Regarding the study in general: Of the approximately 29 treated patients, roughly 60% were male and roughly 38% were female, and a mean age of 40.4 years was recorded. Six visits were used for peripheral blood collection: V03 (baseline), V05, V07, V10, V12 and V13. Before enrollment, most patients had been given radiochemotherapy with temozolomide as standard therapy, while the rest had received either radiotherapy alone or temozolomide alone. Longitudinal TCRB deep sequencing was done for fewer than 30 treated patients, wherever samples were available for exploratory analyses.

This sample's time point label indicates: baseline, week 1 (first vaccination visit). The sample's treatment or condition label is to be understood as: pre-vaccination baseline after standard-of-care therapy. Newly diagnosed WHO grade 3 or 4 IDH1-mutant astrocytomas showing loss of nuclear ATRX were present in the donors. The samples were drawn from NOA16, a multicentre, single-arm, open-label phase I trial in Germany that tested a mutant IDH1 peptide vaccine in humans for the first time. Blood drawn at visit V03 was used as the baseline sample for immunogenicity testing. Genomic DNA for TCRB sequencing was extracted from EDTA blood using the DNeasy Blood and Tissue Kit. Beyond this particular receptor, the publication reports: Pseudoprogression seemed to be unrelated to changes in the top peripheral T cell clonotypes found by TCRB sequencing. According to the authors, sample limitations meant that analyses of patient blood samples could not be reproduced. Vaccine-induced immune responses across multiple MHC alleles were detected in around 92% of patients. Selection of PBMC samples for TCRB deep sequencing was based on availability.

The method was the immunoSEQ multiplex PCR assay. Rearranged TCR beta chain sequences were amplified with the hsTCRB Kit following the manufacturer's protocol. TCRB libraries were sequenced on an Illumina MiSeq. For the original study's pipeline: The proprietary platform of the kit vendor was used for demultiplexing, trimming and gene mapping. TCRdb took over this immuneACCESS table, retaining in-frame rearrangements with V and J assigned. Such tables are incomplete; in checked studies, under half of the missing clones stem from an unresolved V gene, and the remainder is unexplained. V and J calls and clone size are as listed in that table; D and trimming were resolved from the DNA. The sample yields about 88,000 clones; about four fifths were counted once. Jointly, the top ten make up about 5.6% of the sample. Concerning this clone itself: What this receptor recognizes is not known. No clone much larger than this one lies a single base away; base qualities are absent.

The CDR3 numbers 15 residues from cysteine through phenylalanine. Left in the record is the CDR3 DNA by itself, 45 bases read in frame from the first base. Sequences LGHNA (CDR1) and YNFKEQ (CDR2) are obtained from the germline V gene. V loses 4 bases, J loses 2 bases, and the germline ends lie 15 bases apart. This receptor chain uses TRBV4-2 and TRBJ2-7; the D gene assignment is perhaps TRBD1 or TRBD2, with each matching 6 bases. This sequence was found in a man between 35 and 55 years old with glioma. Some clones in this sample may be carry-over from other donors' samples. The starting material was PBMCs, obtained from a glioma patient treated with radiotherapy, temozolomide or both. The CDR3: CASSLADRVTYEQYF. In nucleotides, the sequence is TGTGCCAGCAGCCTAGCGGACAGAGTGACCTACGAGCAGTACTTC.